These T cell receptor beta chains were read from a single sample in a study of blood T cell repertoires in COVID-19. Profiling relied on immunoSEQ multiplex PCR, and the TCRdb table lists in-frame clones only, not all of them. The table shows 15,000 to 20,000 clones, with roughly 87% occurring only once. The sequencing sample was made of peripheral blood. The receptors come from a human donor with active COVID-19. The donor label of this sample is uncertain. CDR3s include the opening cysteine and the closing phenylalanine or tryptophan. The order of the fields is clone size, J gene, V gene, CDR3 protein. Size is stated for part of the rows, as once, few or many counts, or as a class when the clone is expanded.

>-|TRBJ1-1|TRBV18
CASSPLTGLGNTEAFF
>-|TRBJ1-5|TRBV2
CASSEFYSNQPQHF
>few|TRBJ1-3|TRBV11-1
CASSPVARNTIYF
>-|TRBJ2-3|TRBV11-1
CASSLNRAGGTDTQYF
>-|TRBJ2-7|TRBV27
CASSSTSVYEQYF
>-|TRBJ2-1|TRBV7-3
CASSLDGTPDNEQFF
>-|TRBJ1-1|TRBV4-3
CASSQDGSPVEAFF
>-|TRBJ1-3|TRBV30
CAWAESGNTIYF
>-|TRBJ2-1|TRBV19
CASRTSGSGEQFF
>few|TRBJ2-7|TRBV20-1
CSASPGQFGVGQYF
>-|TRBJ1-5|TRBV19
CASSIGRRGNQPQHF
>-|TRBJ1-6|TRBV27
CASRQGRASPLHF
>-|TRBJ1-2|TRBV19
CASTDRVGYGYTF
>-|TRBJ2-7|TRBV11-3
CASSLGGIEGGYEQYF
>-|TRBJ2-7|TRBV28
CASSSGTEGEQYF
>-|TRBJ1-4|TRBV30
CAWRDTGGVEEKLFF
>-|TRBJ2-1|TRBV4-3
CASSQDQLAGDEQFF
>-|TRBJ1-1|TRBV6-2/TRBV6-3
CASSYPGGAEAFF
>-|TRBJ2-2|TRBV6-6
CASSFRSGVTGELFF
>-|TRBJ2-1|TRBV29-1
CSVSSGTSYNEQFF
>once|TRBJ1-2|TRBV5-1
CASSLGQGVGYGYTF
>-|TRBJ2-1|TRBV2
CASSESGGAHNEQFF
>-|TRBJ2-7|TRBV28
CASSFRQGFSSYEQYF
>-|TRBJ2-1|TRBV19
CASSIDLPSGQYNEQFF
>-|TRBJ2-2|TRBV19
CASSITGVTGELFF
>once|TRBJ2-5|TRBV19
CASSTPGLPQETQYF
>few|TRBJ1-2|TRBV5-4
CASSLGTGITPLGYGYTF
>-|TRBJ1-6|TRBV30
CAWSGGQGYSPLHF
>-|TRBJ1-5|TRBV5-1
CASSLEAGDQPQHF
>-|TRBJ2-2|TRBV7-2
CASSFDSGRGIGELFF
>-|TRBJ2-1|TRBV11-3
CASSLVAGSSNEQFF
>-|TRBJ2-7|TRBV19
CASRPGDRAYEQYF
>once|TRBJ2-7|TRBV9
CASSVGDGRGVSRSYEQYF
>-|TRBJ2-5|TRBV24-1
CATSANGFRETQYF
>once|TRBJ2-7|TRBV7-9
CASSPLSGSSEQYF
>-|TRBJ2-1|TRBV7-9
CASSLSRGLASNEQFF
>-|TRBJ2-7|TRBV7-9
CASSLSSYEQYF
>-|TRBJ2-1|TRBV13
CASSSLAGGPTYNEQFF
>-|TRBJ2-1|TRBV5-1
CASSYVGTGGAEQFF
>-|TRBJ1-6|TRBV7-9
CASSYDRGFRNSPLHF
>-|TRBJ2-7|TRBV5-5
CASSLSLLGAYEQYF
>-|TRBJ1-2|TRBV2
CASSWAASNYGYTF
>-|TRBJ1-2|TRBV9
CASSYRTGHYGYTF
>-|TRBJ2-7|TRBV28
CASRLDRVHEQYF
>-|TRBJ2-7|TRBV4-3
CASSQDRVRYEQYF
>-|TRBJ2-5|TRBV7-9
CASSLVLAGGWETQYF
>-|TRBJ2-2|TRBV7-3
CASSSMLLAGDMEWTGELFF
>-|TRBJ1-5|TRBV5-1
CASSLEGGIQPQHF
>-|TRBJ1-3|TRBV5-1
CASRKDRGGSGNTIYF
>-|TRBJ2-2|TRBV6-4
CASSDSFPGLAGELFF
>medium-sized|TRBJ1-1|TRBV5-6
CASSYPGTVNTEAFF
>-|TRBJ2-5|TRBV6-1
CASSEVFGETQYF
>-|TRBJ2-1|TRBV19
CASSIDGASGYNEQFF
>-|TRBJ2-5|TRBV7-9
CASSPTTSTQYF
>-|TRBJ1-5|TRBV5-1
CASSATGLWNQPQHF